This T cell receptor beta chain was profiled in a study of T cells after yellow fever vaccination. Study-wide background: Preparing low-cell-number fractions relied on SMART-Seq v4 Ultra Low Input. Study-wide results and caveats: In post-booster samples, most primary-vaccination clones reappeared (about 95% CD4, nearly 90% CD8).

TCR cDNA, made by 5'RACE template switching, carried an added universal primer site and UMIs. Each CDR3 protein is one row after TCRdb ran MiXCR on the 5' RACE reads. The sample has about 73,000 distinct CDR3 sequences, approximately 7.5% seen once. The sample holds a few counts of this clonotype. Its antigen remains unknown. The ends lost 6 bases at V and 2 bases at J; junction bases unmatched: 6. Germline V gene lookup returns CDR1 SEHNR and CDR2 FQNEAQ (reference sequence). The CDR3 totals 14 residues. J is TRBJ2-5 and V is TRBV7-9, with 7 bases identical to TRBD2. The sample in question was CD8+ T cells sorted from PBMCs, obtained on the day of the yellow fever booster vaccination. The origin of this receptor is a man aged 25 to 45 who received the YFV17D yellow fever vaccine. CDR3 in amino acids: CASRFAGEQETQYF. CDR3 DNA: TGTGCCAGCAGGTTCGCGGGAGAGCAAGAGACCCAGTACTTC.